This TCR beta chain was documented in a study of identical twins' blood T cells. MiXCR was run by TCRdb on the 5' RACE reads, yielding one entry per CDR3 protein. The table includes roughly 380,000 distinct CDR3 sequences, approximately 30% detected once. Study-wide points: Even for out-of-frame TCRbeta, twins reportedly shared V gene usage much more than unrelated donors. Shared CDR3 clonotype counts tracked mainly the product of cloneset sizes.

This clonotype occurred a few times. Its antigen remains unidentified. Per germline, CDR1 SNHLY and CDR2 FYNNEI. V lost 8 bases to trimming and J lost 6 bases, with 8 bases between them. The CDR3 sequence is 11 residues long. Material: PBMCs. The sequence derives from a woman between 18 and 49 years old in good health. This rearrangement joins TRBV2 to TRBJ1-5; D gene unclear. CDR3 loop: CASGNPQPQHF. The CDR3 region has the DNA TGTGCCAGCGGGAACCCTCAGCCCCAGCATTTT.